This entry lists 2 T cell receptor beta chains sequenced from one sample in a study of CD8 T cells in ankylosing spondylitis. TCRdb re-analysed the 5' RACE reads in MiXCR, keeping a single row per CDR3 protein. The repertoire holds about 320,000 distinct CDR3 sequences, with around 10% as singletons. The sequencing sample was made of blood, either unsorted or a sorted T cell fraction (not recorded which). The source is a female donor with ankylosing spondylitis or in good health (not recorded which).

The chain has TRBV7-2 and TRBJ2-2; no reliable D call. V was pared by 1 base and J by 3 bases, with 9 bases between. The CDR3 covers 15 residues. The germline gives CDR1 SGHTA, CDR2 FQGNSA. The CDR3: CASSLGLGDTGELFF. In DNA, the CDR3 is TGTGCCAGCAGCTTAGGTTTAGGCGACACCGGGGAGCTGTTTTTT.

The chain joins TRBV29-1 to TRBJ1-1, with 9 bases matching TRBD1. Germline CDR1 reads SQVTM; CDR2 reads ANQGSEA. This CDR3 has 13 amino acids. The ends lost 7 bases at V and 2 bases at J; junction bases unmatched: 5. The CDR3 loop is CSGGQGRNTEAFF. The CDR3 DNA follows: TGCAGCGGTGGACAGGGGCGCAACACTGAAGCTTTCTTT.